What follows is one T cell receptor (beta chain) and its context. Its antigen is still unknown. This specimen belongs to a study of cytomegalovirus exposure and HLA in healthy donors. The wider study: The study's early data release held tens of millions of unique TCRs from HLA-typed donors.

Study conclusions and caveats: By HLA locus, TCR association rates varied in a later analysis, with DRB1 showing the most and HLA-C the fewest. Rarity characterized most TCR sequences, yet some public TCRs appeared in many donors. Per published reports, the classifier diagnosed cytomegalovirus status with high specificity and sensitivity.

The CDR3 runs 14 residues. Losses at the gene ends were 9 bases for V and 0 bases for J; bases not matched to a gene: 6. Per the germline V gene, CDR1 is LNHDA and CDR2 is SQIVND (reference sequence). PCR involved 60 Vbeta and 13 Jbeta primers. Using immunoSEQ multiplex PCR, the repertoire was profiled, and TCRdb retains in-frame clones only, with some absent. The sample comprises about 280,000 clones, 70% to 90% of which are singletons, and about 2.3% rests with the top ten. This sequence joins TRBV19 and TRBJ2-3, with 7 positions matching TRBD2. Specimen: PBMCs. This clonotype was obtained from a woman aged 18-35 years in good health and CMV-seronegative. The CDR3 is CASHGGLSTDTQYF. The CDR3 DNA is TGTGCCAGCCACGGGGGGTTGAGCACAGATACGCAGTATTTT.